These T cell receptor beta chains were read from a single sample in a study of T cell responses to AZD1222 COVID-19 vaccine. Some clones are missing from TCRdb's copy, which holds only in-frame ones; the method was immunoSEQ multiplex PCR. This table has roughly 130,000 clones, around 94% appearing once. The material was peripheral blood, obtained on day 0 of AZD1222 vaccination. The receptors here all came from an adult in good health. Both conserved end residues are part of each CDR3. D genes are given only for firm matches. The size field is filled for only some rows; it gives once, few, many or a size class.

V: TRBV27; size: -; D: -; J: TRBJ1-6; DNA: TGTGCCAGCAGTCCGGGGTTTAATAATTCACCCCTCCACTTT; CDR3: CASSPGFNNSPLHF
V: TRBV11-2; size: -; D: -; J: TRBJ2-7; DNA: TGTGCCAGCAGCTTCCTAAAGGGCAGGGATGCTTTCGAGCAGTACTTC; CDR3: CASSFLKGRDAFEQYF
V: TRBV2; size: -; D: -; J: TRBJ1-1; DNA: TGTGCCAGCAGGCAGGGAATGAACGCTGAAGCTTTCTTT; CDR3: CASRQGMNAEAFF
V: TRBV4-2; size: -; D: TRBD1; J: TRBJ1-6; DNA: TGTGCCAGCAGCCAAGAGGACAGGGATTGGGCACCCCTCCACTTT; CDR3: CASSQEDRDWAPLHF
V: TRBV19; size: -; D: -; J: TRBJ2-2; DNA: TGTGCCAGTAACTTAGCACTTAACACCGGGGAGCTGTTTTTT; CDR3: CASNLALNTGELFF
V: TRBV5-6; size: -; D: -; J: TRBJ1-5; DNA: TGTGCCAGCAAAAGTTGGGGGGGTTCGTATCAGCCCCAGCATTTT; CDR3: CASKSWGGSYQPQHF
V: TRBV2; size: -; D: TRBD1; J: TRBJ1-1; DNA: TGTGCCACCGGGGACAGCAACACTGAAGCTTTCTTT; CDR3: CATGDSNTEAFF
V: TRBV12-1; size: once; D: -; J: TRBJ2-1; DNA: TGTGCCAGCAGCAAACTAGCGGGAAACAATGAGCAGTTCTTC; CDR3: CASSKLAGNNEQFF
V: TRBV19; size: -; D: -; J: TRBJ2-1; DNA: TGTGCCAGTAGTATCGGGCCAGGGGAGGTCTATGAGCAGTTCTTC; CDR3: CASSIGPGEVYEQFF
V: TRBV11-2; size: once; D: TRBD1; J: TRBJ1-3; DNA: TGTGCCAGCAGCTCAGTAACCCGGACAGGGGGCTCTGGAAACACCATATATTTT; CDR3: CASSSVTRTGGSGNTIYF
V: TRBV7-9; size: -; D: -; J: TRBJ2-3; DNA: TGTGCCAGCAGCTTGTGGGACAACGGGGATACGCAGTATTTT; CDR3: CASSLWDNGDTQYF
V: TRBV27; size: -; D: -; J: TRBJ2-7; DNA: TGTGCCAGCAGTTTATGGTACAACTACGAGCAGTACTTC; CDR3: CASSLWYNYEQYF
V: TRBV18; size: -; D: -; J: TRBJ1-2; DNA: TGTGCCAGCTCACCTTCACAGGGCCGGGGCTATGGCTACACCTTC; CDR3: CASSPSQGRGYGYTF
V: TRBV19; size: -; D: -; J: TRBJ1-2; DNA: TGTGCCAGCCACTCCCAAACCAGCGCATATGGCTACACCTTC; CDR3: CASHSQTSAYGYTF
V: TRBV6-5; size: -; D: -; J: TRBJ1-1; DNA: TGTGCCAGCATTTCGGAGAACACTGAAGCTTTCTTT; CDR3: CASISENTEAFF
V: TRBV13; size: -; D: -; J: TRBJ2-7; DNA: TGTGCCAGTAAGGGTACCTACGAGCAGTACTTC; CDR3: CASKGTYEQYF
V: TRBV28; size: -; D: -; J: TRBJ1-3; DNA: TGTGCCAGCAGTCCTTTTTCGGGGCGAAACACCATATATTTT; CDR3: CASSPFSGRNTIYF
V: TRBV5-4; size: -; D: -; J: TRBJ2-2; DNA: TGTGCCAGCAGCCCCATCGCTGTCGGCGGGGAGCTGTTTTTT; CDR3: CASSPIAVGGELFF
V: TRBV24-1; size: once; D: TRBD1; J: TRBJ1-5; DNA: TGTGCCACCAGTGATTGGACAGGGAAGTGGCATTTT; CDR3: CATSDWTGKWHF
V: TRBV27; size: -; D: -; J: TRBJ1-1; DNA: TGTGCCAGCAAGTCCGGGGGAGGCACTGAAGCTTTCTTT; CDR3: CASKSGGGTEAFF
V: TRBV29-1; size: -; D: TRBD1; J: TRBJ1-1; DNA: TGCAGCTCGTCCCGGGACAGGAACACTGAAGCTTTCTTT; CDR3: CSSSRDRNTEAFF
V: TRBV7-8; size: -; D: TRBD2; J: TRBJ2-3; DNA: TGTGCCAGCAGCTTCGGGAGGTCTAGCACAGATACGCAGTATTTT; CDR3: CASSFGRSSTDTQYF
V: TRBV2; size: -; D: -; J: TRBJ1-4; DNA: TGTGCCAGCAGTCTACAGGGATCTAATGAAAAACTGTTTTTT; CDR3: CASSLQGSNEKLFF
V: TRBV19; size: -; D: TRBD2; J: TRBJ2-7; DNA: TGTGCCAGTAGTATAACAGCGGGAGGCTCCTACGAGCAGTACTTC; CDR3: CASSITAGGSYEQYF
V: TRBV4-1; size: -; D: TRBD1; J: TRBJ2-7; DNA: TGCGCCAGCAGCTTCCGGGACAGGGGGCTCTACGAGCAGTACTTC; CDR3: CASSFRDRGLYEQYF
V: TRBV5-1; size: -; D: TRBD1; J: TRBJ1-3; DNA: TGCGCCAGCAGCGTACAGGGGGCGTCTGGAAACACCATATATTTT; CDR3: CASSVQGASGNTIYF
V: TRBV7-2; size: -; D: -; J: TRBJ2-3; DNA: TGTGCCAGCAGCTTAGGAGGTCCGGGCTCCATCACAGATACGCAGTATTTT; CDR3: CASSLGGPGSITDTQYF
V: TRBV6-5; size: -; D: -; J: TRBJ2-3; DNA: TGTGCCAGCAGTTACTTGTGGAAAAACACAGATACGCAGTATTTT; CDR3: CASSYLWKNTDTQYF
V: TRBV5-1; size: -; D: -; J: TRBJ1-6; DNA: TGCGCCAGCAGCTTGAGGGGACCAGCTGGGTATAATTCACCCCTCCACTTT; CDR3: CASSLRGPAGYNSPLHF
V: TRBV27; size: -; D: TRBD1; J: TRBJ1-2; DNA: TGTGCCAGCAGTTTAAACAGGGGGCATGGCTACACCTTC; CDR3: CASSLNRGHGYTF
V: TRBV25-1; size: -; D: TRBD1; J: TRBJ1-1; DNA: TGTGCCAGCAGTACTCTGACAGGGCAGAACACTGAAGCTTTCTTT; CDR3: CASSTLTGQNTEAFF
V: TRBV11-3; size: -; D: TRBD1; J: TRBJ2-5; DNA: TGTGCCAGCAGCACGACAGGGGCCGAGACCCAGTACTTC; CDR3: CASSTTGAETQYF
V: TRBV5-5; size: -; D: TRBD1; J: TRBJ2-7; DNA: TGTGCCAGCAGCTTGGTCCCCGGGACAGGCCCCACAGGGGAGCAGTACTTC; CDR3: CASSLVPGTGPTGEQYF
V: TRBV29-1; size: -; D: -; J: TRBJ1-3; DNA: TGCAGTGGCAGGGAAGTCCTATCTGGAAACACCATATATTTT; CDR3: CSGREVLSGNTIYF
V: TRBV7-2; size: -; D: TRBD1; J: TRBJ1-5; DNA: TGTGCCAGCAGTCAACAGGGGTGGCAGCCCCAGCATTTT; CDR3: CASSQQGWQPQHF
V: TRBV19; size: -; D: TRBD1; J: TRBJ1-5; DNA: TGTGCCACCCAGCCCGAAAGACAGGGGAATCAGCCCCAGCATTTT; CDR3: CATQPERQGNQPQHF
V: TRBV6-5; size: -; D: -; J: TRBJ2-1; DNA: TGTGCCAGCAGTTACAAGCGAGGGGATGAGCAGTTCTTC; CDR3: CASSYKRGDEQFF
V: TRBV7-2; size: -; D: TRBD1; J: TRBJ1-5; DNA: TGTGCCAGCAGCTTAGGACAGGGCGAGCCCCAGCATTTT; CDR3: CASSLGQGEPQHF
V: TRBV7-6; size: -; D: -; J: TRBJ1-1; DNA: TGTGCCAGCAGCCCTGGACAGACGAACACTGAAGCTTTCTTT; CDR3: CASSPGQTNTEAFF
V: TRBV14; size: -; D: TRBD1; J: TRBJ2-7; DNA: TGTGCCAGCAGCCATTCCGGGACAGGGCCCCACGAGCAGTACTTC; CDR3: CASSHSGTGPHEQYF
V: TRBV19; size: once; D: -; J: TRBJ1-5; DNA: TGTGCCAGTAGTATTAACAATCAGCCCCAGCATTTT; CDR3: CASSINNQPQHF
V: TRBV18; size: -; D: TRBD1; J: TRBJ1-6; DNA: TGTGCCAGCTCACCAGGGACAGGGGTACCCTATAATTCACCCCTCCACTTT; CDR3: CASSPGTGVPYNSPLHF
V: TRBV6-5; size: -; D: TRBD1; J: TRBJ1-4; DNA: TGTGCCAGCAGCTTGGGACAGCCTAATGAAAAACTGTTTTTT; CDR3: CASSLGQPNEKLFF
V: TRBV7-2; size: once; D: TRBD1; J: TRBJ2-1; DNA: TGTGCCAGCAGCTCTAGGACAGGGGTGAATGAGCAGTTCTTC; CDR3: CASSSRTGVNEQFF
V: TRBV27; size: -; D: -; J: TRBJ2-3; DNA: TGTGCCAGCAGAAGGGCTAGCGCAGATACGCAGTATTTT; CDR3: CASRRASADTQYF
V: TRBV6-2/TRBV6-3; size: -; D: TRBD1; J: TRBJ2-5; DNA: TGTGCCAGCAGTTACCTGACAGGGCCCTCACGAGAGACCCAGTACTTC; CDR3: CASSYLTGPSRETQYF
V: TRBV30; size: -; D: TRBD2; J: TRBJ2-3; DNA: TGTGCCTGGAGTGTAGGGACTAGCGACCCTAGCACAGATACGCAGTATTTT; CDR3: CAWSVGTSDPSTDTQYF
V: TRBV29-1; size: -; D: -; J: TRBJ1-1; DNA: TGCAGCGCCGGGGGGCAGCCCTACATGAACACTGAAGCTTTCTTT; CDR3: CSAGGQPYMNTEAFF
V: TRBV30; size: -; D: -; J: TRBJ1-6; DNA: TGTGCCTGGAGTAGGGGAGGTGAAAATTCACCCCTCCACTTT; CDR3: CAWSRGGENSPLHF
V: TRBV14; size: -; D: -; J: TRBJ1-1; DNA: TGTGCCAGCAGCCAAGGGGATCTCCGGTACACTGAAGCTTTCTTT; CDR3: CASSQGDLRYTEAFF
V: TRBV6-2/TRBV6-3; size: -; D: -; J: TRBJ2-5; DNA: TGTGCCAGCAGTCAAACGGGTAGACAAGAGACCCAGTACTTC; CDR3: CASSQTGRQETQYF
V: TRBV21-1; size: -; D: -; J: TRBJ1-1; DNA: TGTGCCAGCAGCAAAGCGCTTTCATTTCGGGAAGAGAACACTGAAGCTTTCTTT; CDR3: CASSKALSFREENTEAFF
V: TRBV6-5; size: -; D: -; J: TRBJ1-4; DNA: TGTGCCAGCAGTCCCGGGCTCGGTGAAAAACTGTTTTTT; CDR3: CASSPGLGEKLFF
V: TRBV28; size: -; D: TRBD2; J: TRBJ2-3; DNA: TGTGCCAGCACCGCGGGAGCTGCAGATACGCAGTATTTT; CDR3: CASTAGAADTQYF
V: TRBV7-2; size: -; D: TRBD2; J: TRBJ2-1; DNA: TGTGCCAGCAGCTTAGTCCACCGGGACTACTACGACAATGAGCAGTTCTTC; CDR3: CASSLVHRDYYDNEQFF